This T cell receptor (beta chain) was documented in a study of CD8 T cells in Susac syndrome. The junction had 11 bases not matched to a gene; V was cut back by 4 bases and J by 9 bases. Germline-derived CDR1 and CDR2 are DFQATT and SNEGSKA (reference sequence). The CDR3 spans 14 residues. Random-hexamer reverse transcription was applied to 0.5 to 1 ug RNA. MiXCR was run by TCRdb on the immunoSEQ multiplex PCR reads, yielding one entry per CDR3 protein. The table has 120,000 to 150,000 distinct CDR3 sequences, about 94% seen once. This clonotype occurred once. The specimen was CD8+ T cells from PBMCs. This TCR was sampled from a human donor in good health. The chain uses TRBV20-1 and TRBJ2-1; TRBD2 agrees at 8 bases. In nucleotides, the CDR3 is TGCAGTGCTAACCCCCAGCGGGAGATAAGTGAGCAGTTCTTC. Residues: CSANPQREISEQFF.